The clone carrying this TCR beta chain was recorded a few times. Its target is not known. From germline, CDR1 is SGHRS and CDR2 YFSETQ. The V end was cut by 3 bases, the J end by 4 bases, with 12 bases between. The CDR3 totals 14 residues. This record comes from a study of T cells after yellow fever vaccination. Study as a whole: SMART-Seq v4 Ultra Low Input served to prepare low-cell-number fractions. Study outcomes and limitations: Among all clonotypes, a small share was observed in both CD4 and CD8 compartments. The booster response re-showed most primary clones: 95% to 96% CD4, 88% CD8.

Synthesis of TCR cDNA relied on 5'RACE template switching, which attached a universal primer site and UMIs. One entry per CDR3 protein, called by TCRdb with MiXCR from the 5' RACE reads. This table holds a few hundred thousand distinct CDR3 sequences, 17% found once. The rearrangement joins TRBV5-1 to TRBJ2-3; D is uncertain. The TCR comes from a man aged 18 to 30 who received the YFV17D yellow fever vaccine. The material sequenced was PBMCs, taken about 5 days after the first yellow fever vaccination. CDR3: CASSWPQIPDTQYF. The CDR3 DNA reads as TGCGCCAGCAGCTGGCCTCAAATCCCAGATACGCAGTATTTT.